This TCR beta chain was sequenced during a study of human T cells and chemical hapten exposure. Overall study context: On the upper back, patch tests were applied with 0.01% DPC and read at 6 days. The cohort included alopecia areata under or over 50% scalp, totalis and universalis.

Trimming cost V 6 bases and J 4 bases, with 16 bases left between them. The CDR3 has 15 residues. Germline V CDR1 and CDR2: MDHEN, SYDVKM. Findings and caveats of the study: Patch test score showed a positive correlation with PT1 expanded TCR counts.

Time point noted: pre-sensitization, week 0. The sample's treatment: therapeutic diphenylcyclopropenone sensitization with weekly scalp DPC. The study drew its donors from alopecia patients who were 18 to 70 years old and suitable for DPC. TCRdb analysed the RACE reads with MiXCR anew, one entry per CDR3 protein. The sample includes fewer than 65,000 distinct CDR3 sequences, around 9.4% of them seen just once. This clonotype was recorded at least ten times. The target antigen is unknown. Sequenced here: whole blood, sampled in connection with sensitization to the hapten diphenylcyclopropenone (DPC). The V gene is TRBV28, the J gene TRBJ1-3, with D possibly matching TRBD1 (5 bases). This receptor was taken from a woman aged 40 to 50 with alopecia areata. Some clones in this sample may be carry-over from other donors' samples. The CDR3 spells CASSRAGEVGNTIYF. CDR3 DNA: TGTGCCAGCAGCCGGGCGGGGGAGGTCGGAAACACCATATATTTT.